The next 18 T cell receptor beta chains were all read from a single sample in a study of preoperative IRX-2 immunotherapy in early breast cancer. Sample treatment: preoperative locoregional IRX-2 cytokine immunotherapy. This table comes from immunoSEQ multiplex PCR, and its TCRdb copy is limited to in-frame clones, with some not included. This sample carries some 35,000 clones, 65% to 90% of them seen once, and the ten largest clones take around 1.5%. Sequenced material: lymph node tissue, taken after IRX-2 immunotherapy. The receptors come from a human donor with breast cancer.

The chain has TRBV6-8 and TRBJ1-1; the D gene is possibly TRBD1 (6 bases). The CDR3 contains 13 residues. In germline, CDR1 is MNHGY, CDR2 SAAAGT. Trimming left V 10 bases short and J 0 bases short, with 12 bases between. The CDR3, as DNA: TGTGCCATCAGGACAGATTTGAACACTGAAGCTTTCTTT. Its protein product is CAIRTDLNTEAFF.

The chain carries TRBV19 and TRBJ2-2; D is possibly TRBD2 (6 bases). The CDR3 spans 18 residues. In germline, CDR1 is LNHDA, CDR2 SQIVND (reference sequence). V lost 7 bases and J lost 2, with 23 bases in between. The chain's CDR3 is CASTTLRFAGSNTGELFF. Here the CDR3 DNA reads TGTGCCAGTACCACCCTGAGGTTTGCGGGGTCCAACACCGGGGAGCTGTTTTTT.

The sample holds a few counts of this clone. V and J are TRBV28 and TRBJ2-3, with 9 nucleotides matching TRBD2. Germline CDR1 is MDHEN and CDR2 is SYDVKM. The CDR3 sequence is 17 residues long. V trimming: 1 base; J trimming: 2 bases; junction bases outside the gene matches: 7. CDR3 DNA sequence: TGTGCCAGCAGTTTATTCCCTAGCGGGGAGATCACAGATACGCAGTATTTT. This translates into CASSLFPSGEITDTQYF.

This clone has only a few counts. The chain employs TRBV11-3 and TRBJ1-5; no clear D. From germline, CDR1 is SGHNT and CDR2 YENEEA. The CDR3 consists of 14 residues. V was clipped by 3 bases and J by 0 bases, with 6 bases between them. CDR3 sequence: CASSFDSSNQPQHF. The CDR3 DNA reads as TGTGCCAGCAGCTTTGACTCTAGCAATCAGCCCCAGCATTTT.

The rearrangement uses TRBV5-1 and TRBJ2-3, with no clear D. V was clipped by 3 bases and J by 3 bases, with 17 bases between them. CDR3 length equals 16 residues. Per germline, CDR1 SGHRS and CDR2 YFSETQ. CDR3 sequence (DNA): TGCGCCAGCAGCTACAGCACCGTAGGGATTACAGATACGCAGTATTTT. This encodes CASSYSTVGITDTQYF.

V usage is TRBV19 and J usage is TRBJ2-2; D remains ambiguous. Trimming removed 4 bases at V and 1 base at J, with 10 bases between. Germline CDR1 is LNHDA and CDR2 is SQIVND (reference sequence). The length of the CDR3 is 15 residues. The CDR3 DNA is TGTGCCAGTAGTAGTCAAGGGTGGAACACCGGGGAGCTGTTTTTT. Translation gives CASSSQGWNTGELFF.

This chain connects TRBV11-3 to TRBJ1-4; no firm D call. Germline-derived CDR1 and CDR2 are SGHNT and YENEEA. CDR3 size: 15 residues. V was trimmed by 2 bases and J by 3 bases, leaving 10 bases between them. CDR3 loop: CASSLWSQANEKLFF. CDR3 bases: TGTGCCAGCAGCTTATGGTCGCAGGCTAATGAAAAACTGTTTTTT.

The CDR3 here is CASSSDRAGELFF. CDR3 bases: TGTGCCAGTAGTAGCGACAGGGCCGGGGAGCTGTTTTTT. V gene TRBV19 combines with J gene TRBJ2-2, with 7 bases fitting TRBD1. Germline V gene sequence: CDR1 LNHDA, CDR2 SQIVND (reference sequence). The CDR3 extends over 13 amino acids. V shed 4 bases, J shed 6 bases, and the junction held 2 bases outside the gene matches.

This clone was detected a few times. The chain combines TRBV15 with TRBJ1-5; D call uncertain. Trimming shortened V by 3 bases and J by 0 bases, and 9 bases separated the two germline ends. Per germline, CDR1 LNHNV and CDR2 YYDKDF (reference sequence). The CDR3 runs to 15 residues. The CDR3 loop is CATSRVLSSNQPQHF. In DNA form, the CDR3 reads TGTGCCACCAGCAGGGTTCTCAGTAGCAATCAGCCCCAGCATTTT.

CDR3 bases: TGCGCCAGCAGCTCGACAGTAATCGCTACGGGGCAGTACTTC. This translates into CASSSTVIATGQYF. The V and J genes are TRBV5-1 and TRBJ2-7; possible D gene TRBD1, 5 bases. V lost 3 bases, J lost 9 bases, and 19 bases lay in between. From germline, CDR1 is SGHRS and CDR2 YFSETQ. CDR3 size: 14 residues.

In this sample, this clone turned up a few times. The J gene is TRBJ2-5, the V gene TRBV18, with D hard to call. CDR1 is KGHSH and CDR2 is LQKENI in the germline V gene. Trimming took 1 base from V and 2 from J, leaving 5 bases between them. The CDR3 consists of 13 residues. Here the CDR3 reads CASSPRRQETQYF. The CDR3 coding sequence is TGTGCCAGCTCACCACGGCGTCAAGAGACCCAGTACTTC.

V usage is TRBV9 and J usage is TRBJ2-1; possibly TRBD2 for D (5 bases). In germline, CDR1 is SGDLS, CDR2 YYNGEE. The CDR3 has 13 residues. V shed 5 bases and J shed 8 bases, with 14 bases lying between them. CDR3 protein: CASSGRGWDEQFF. CDR3 nucleotides: TGTGCCAGCAGTGGGCGAGGGTGGGATGAGCAGTTCTTC.

In nucleotides, the CDR3 is TGTGCCAGCAGCCCAACAAGGCGTATCGCTGAAGCTTTCTTT. It yields the protein CASSPTRRIAEAFF. This chain uses TRBV14 with TRBJ1-1; D gene ambiguous. The CDR3 totals 14 residues. V was clipped by 4 bases and J by 6 bases, with 15 bases between them. Germline-derived CDR1 and CDR2 are SGHDN and FVKESK.

In this sample, this clone turned up once. The gene calls are TRBV12-2 and TRBJ1-1. TRBV12-2 is described as a pseudogene. The CDR3 has 14 residues. CDR3: CATITGFVVTEAFF. The CDR3, as DNA: TGTGCCACCATCACGGGGTTTGTAGTCACTGAAGCTTTCTTT.

V and J are TRBV5-1 and TRBJ2-1; 11 positions agree with TRBD1. CDR1 is SGHRS, CDR2 YFSETQ, per germline. V lost 0 bases to trimming and J lost 9 bases; unmatched junction nucleotides: 11. The CDR3 consists of 17 residues. CDR3 sequence: CASSLAARTGGFGEQFF. Here the CDR3 DNA reads TGCGCCAGCAGCTTGGCAGCCCGGACAGGGGGCTTTGGTGAGCAGTTCTTC.

The chain recombines TRBV18 with TRBJ2-2, with D possibly being TRBD1 (5 bases). The length of the CDR3 is 17 residues. Germline CDR1 is KGHSH and CDR2 is LQKENI. Trimming cost V 2 bases and J 0 bases, with 13 bases left between them. This CDR3 is CASSPIGQGPNTGELFF. CDR3 DNA: TGTGCCAGCTCACCAATAGGACAAGGGCCGAACACCGGGGAGCTGTTTTTT.

The rearrangement joins TRBV11-3 to TRBJ2-3; D is ambiguous. The CDR3 extends over 15 amino acids. CDR1 SGHNT and CDR2 YENEEA come from the germline V gene. Trimming removed 1 base at V and 0 bases at J, with 8 bases between. The CDR3 bases are TGTGCCAGCAGCTTAGGCTCTACTAGCACAGATACGCAGTATTTT. This gives the protein CASSLGSTSTDTQYF.

The chain has TRBV6-8 and TRBJ2-7; D might be TRBD2 (6 bases). The CDR3 totals 12 residues. The V end was cut by 2 bases, the J end by 5 bases, with 7 bases between. Germline assignment: CDR1 MNHGY and CDR2 SAAAGT. CDR3 residues: CASSYTGDEQYF. For the CDR3, the DNA is TGTGCCAGCAGTTACACGGGGGACGAGCAGTACTTC.